Listed here is a single TCR beta chain. Antigen specificity is unknown. The data are from a study of cytomegalovirus exposure and HLA in healthy donors. Study-wide background: HLA-typed donors were the source of approximately 85 million unique TCRs, which an early data release held.

The PCR employed 60 Vbeta primers together with 13 Jbeta primers. Measured with immunoSEQ multiplex PCR; TCRdb has only the in-frame clones, and not every one. There are 80,000 to 100,000 clones in the sample; roughly 86% occur only once, and about a tenth lies in the top ten. This CDR3 has 16 residues. V was trimmed by 5 bases and J by 2 bases, leaving 17 bases between them. Germline CDR1 and CDR2: SGHTA and FQGNSA. Study conclusions and caveats: Earlier analysis looked at TCR beta V segments, and most were productive about 87% or about 30% of the time.

This chain uses TRBV7-2 with TRBJ2-3; tentative D call: TRBD2 (6 bases). Material for sequencing was PBMCs. The sequence was obtained from a human donor in good health. The CDR3 reads CASSKTPGLNTDTQYF. CDR3 bases: TGTGCCAGCAGCAAAACACCGGGACTGAACACAGATACGCAGTATTTT.